This T cell receptor (beta chain) was documented in a study of T-cell memory formation after mild COVID-19. Study-wide results and limits: Contracting CD8+ clones were enriched in EMRA, CD4+ mainly in CM and EM.

The 5'RACE method, run with constant-segment primers, produced TCR alpha and TCR beta cDNA libraries (carrying sample barcodes and UMIs). TCRdb independently ran MiXCR on the 5' RACE reads; one entry per CDR3 protein. Among 500,000 to 600,000 distinct CDR3 sequences, 18% were seen once, and the ten largest hold around 13%. This clonotype was observed a handful of times. The antigen remains undetermined. This receptor was obtained from an adult woman who had mild COVID-19 (a few samples of this study predate the infection). Cell type and time point are not known. The sequencing input was PBMCs or a T cell subset sorted from them (not recorded which).

CDR3 protein: CASSPRNDGSGQYF. The CDR3 DNA is TGCGCCAGCAGTCCGAGGAACGACGGGTCCGGGCAGTACTTC. The V call is TRBV4-1, the J call TRBJ2-7, with D unresolved. Germline V CDR1 and CDR2: MGHRA, YSYEKL. There are 14 residues in the CDR3. V was cut by 6 bases and J by 9 bases, with 21 bases left in between.